The 13 T cell receptor beta chains in this list originate from one sample, sequenced in a study of Graves' ophthalmopathy and Graves' hyperthyroidism (dated by TCRdb to the late 2010s). TCRdb records Illumina HiSeq 2000 as the sequencer. TCR beta CDR3 regions were amplified from RNA transcripts for repertoire sequencing. The first round of RT-PCR was done with HTBI primers and the Qiagen OneStep RT-PCR kit, and was followed by a second round of multiplex PCR, then size selection and purification. Through fastp at Q25 and MiXCR, TCRdb rebuilt clones from the public reads, retaining in-frame beta chains. CDR3 protein sequences are deduplicated, and each keeps its most common genes and DNA. For this sample the table gives around 590,000 distinct CDR3 sequences, of which about 40% were detected only once. About 4.2% of the sample lies in the top ten. Sequenced sample: peripheral blood or thyroid tissue (not recorded which). The receptors were sampled from an adult man with Graves' hyperthyroidism.

This clonotype has a count of ten or more. The rearrangement joins TRBV7-2 to TRBJ2-7, with 8 bases matching TRBD2. CDR1 is SGHTA, CDR2 FQGNSA, per germline. The length of the CDR3 is 16 residues. With V trimmed by 8 bases and J by 7 bases, 19 bases remained unmatched. CDR3 loop: CASGPIAGIVSREQYF. The DNA of the CDR3 is TGTGCCAGCGGTCCCATAGCGGGAATAGTGTCCCGAGAGCAGTACTTC.

V is TRBV29-1 and J is TRBJ1-4, with 7 bases lining up with TRBD1. The CDR3 loop spans 12 amino acids. The V gene's germline CDR1 is SQVTM and CDR2 ANQGSEA. The V and J ends lost 6 bases and 7 bases, in that order; junction bases with no gene match: 5. Here the CDR3 reads CSVGTASEKLFF. The CDR3 bases are TGCAGCGTAGGGACAGCCTCTGAAAAACTGTTTTTT.

This clonotype was recorded many times. The chain links TRBV3-1 to TRBJ1-6, with TRBD1 matching 11 bases. This CDR3 is built from 14 residues. CDR1 is LGHDT and CDR2 is YNNKEL in the germline V gene (reference sequence). J was trimmed by 7 bases and V by 10 bases; bases with no gene match: 6. This chain's CDR3 is CATEDRGRNSPLHF. CDR3 bases: TGTGCCACGGAGGACAGGGGGCGAAATTCACCCCTCCACTTT.

V is TRBV7-9 and J is TRBJ2-1; 8 bases align to TRBD2. Germline trimming cut 3 bases from V and 8 bases from J; bases unmatched to any gene: 12. Per the germline V gene, CDR1 is SEHNR and CDR2 is FQNEAQ (reference sequence). CDR3 size: 16 residues. The DNA of the CDR3 is TGTGCCAGCAGCTTTGAACCGGGACTAGGTTTCGATGAGCAGTTCTTC. It is translated as CASSFEPGLGFDEQFF.

At least ten counts were recorded for this clonotype. This rearrangement joins TRBV20-1 to TRBJ2-7; D is unresolved. The V gene's germline CDR1 is DFQATT and CDR2 SNEGSKA (reference sequence). V shed 2 bases and J shed 4 bases, with 18 bases lying between them. The CDR3 is 15 residues long. CDR3 nucleotide sequence: TGCAGTGCTAGACCCTCCGAACGTGGCATTTACGAGCAGTACTTC. Its protein is CSARPSERGIYEQYF.

This clonotype was detected many times. V is TRBV2 and J is TRBJ2-5; a possible D gene is TRBD2 (6 bases). Deletions cut 7 bases from V and 2 bases from J, with 14 bases between. Per the germline V gene, CDR1 is SNHLY and CDR2 is FYNNEI. The CDR3 has 14 amino acids. The CDR3: CASKGGGRQETQYF. Written as DNA, the CDR3 is TGTGCCAGCAAGGGAGGAGGGCGTCAAGAGACCCAGTACTTC.

This clonotype has more than one count but fewer than ten. The chain couples TRBV4-1 to TRBJ1-5; TRBD1 is a possible D gene (5 bases). Germline CDR1 is MGHRA and CDR2 is YSYEKL. V lost 0 bases, J lost 7 bases, and 13 bases lay in between. CDR3 length: 15 amino acids. The CDR3 nucleotides are TGCGCCAGCAGCCAAGATTTAGGGGCTGGGCAGCCCCAGCATTTT. It codes for CASSQDLGAGQPQHF.

The chain links TRBV7-9 to TRBJ2-7; D gene uncertain. The CDR3 has 14 residues. Germline lookup yields CDR1 SEHNR and CDR2 FQNEAQ (reference sequence). Trimming shortened V by 6 bases and J by 1 base, and 13 bases separated the two germline ends. DNA of the CDR3: TGTGCCAGCAGTTCCGAAGACAAATCCTACGAGCAGTACTTC. This sequence encodes CASSSEDKSYEQYF.

This clonotype showed up many times. The chain couples TRBV12-3 or TRBV12-4 to TRBJ1-3, with D uncertain. The V end was cut by 8 bases, the J end by 1 base, with 12 bases between. The CDR3 contains 14 residues. This CDR3 is CASAVAGSGNTIYF. In DNA form, the CDR3 reads TGTGCCAGCGCCGTTGCGGGGTCTGGAAACACCATATATTTT.

This sequence joins TRBV12-3 or TRBV12-4 and TRBJ1-1, with 7 nucleotides matching TRBD1. V was pared by 7 bases and J by 0 bases, with 14 bases of the junction left unmatched. There are 17 residues in the CDR3. CDR3 sequence: CASNLRGLVRMNTEAFF. The CDR3 region has the DNA TGTGCCAGCAACTTAAGGGGGCTTGTGAGGATGAACACTGAAGCTTTCTTT.

This clonotype was detected ten times or more. The chain has TRBV14 and TRBJ1-6, with D uncertain. V lost 2 bases, J lost 9 bases, and 14 bases lay in between. The germline gives CDR1 SGHDN, CDR2 FVKESK. There are 15 residues in the CDR3. The CDR3 reads CASSQTPTMGSPLHF. The DNA of the CDR3 is TGTGCCAGCAGCCAAACGCCGACAATGGGTTCACCCCTCCACTTT.

This clonotype appeared many times. The CDR3 sequence is CASSIGPLGYTF. In DNA, the CDR3 is TGTGCCAGTAGTATCGGGCCTCTGGGCTACACCTTC. The chain carries TRBV19 and TRBJ1-2; no clear D gene. The CDR3 extends over 12 amino acids. From germline, CDR1 is LNHDA and CDR2 SQIVND (reference sequence). Trimming removed 3 bases at V and 8 bases at J, with 10 bases between.

The sample holds many counts of this clonotype. This chain links TRBV12-3 or TRBV12-4 with TRBJ2-2; D not resolved. The CDR3 extends over 11 amino acids. Trimming removed 5 bases from V and 5 bases from J, with 3 bases in between. CDR3 DNA sequence: TGTGCCAGCAGTGGAACCGGGGAGCTGTTTTTT. Its protein is CASSGTGELFF.